The entry that follows covers one T cell receptor (beta chain) sequence. Libraries were prepared by immunoSEQ multiplex PCR; TCRdb keeps only in-frame clonotypes and omits some of them. The table includes approximately 2,300,000 clones, roughly 90% detected once. The trim removed 2 bases at V and 13 bases at J, leaving 6 bases unmatched. CDR3 size: 12 residues. Germline V gene lookup returns CDR1 MDHEN and CDR2 SYDVKM. This record belongs to a study of shared clonotypes between healthy human individuals. The overall study: Samples came from two female and three male donors aged 18 to 49.

The genes are TRBV28 and TRBJ1-2, with 8 bases that match TRBD1. Sequenced sample: naive CD4+ T cells from PBMCs. Subset in this sample: CD45RA+ positively selected. This clonotype was sampled from a man aged 18 to 29 in good health. Some clones in this sample may be carry-over from other donors' samples. CDR3 sequence: CASSLRQGLFTF. The CDR3 coding sequence is TGTGCCAGCAGTTTACGACAGGGGTTGTTCACCTTC.